Below, 26 T cell receptor beta chains from the same sample are listed, as sequenced in a study of blood T cell repertoires in COVID-19. Sequenced by immunoSEQ multiplex PCR; TCRdb stores in-frame clones only, minus some. This sample yields nearly 250,000 clones, of which roughly nine tenths are seen a single time; around 1.5% belongs to the top ten. The sequencing sample was made of peripheral blood. Receptors originate from an older woman who had recovered from COVID-19.

The chain combines TRBV28 with TRBJ2-7; D perhaps matches TRBD1 (6 bases). The CDR3 has 13 amino acids. The V and J ends lost 5 bases and 5 bases respectively, with 13 bases between them. The germline V gene encodes CDR1 MDHEN and CDR2 SYDVKM. The CDR3 DNA reads TGTGCCAGCAGTGCTACAGGGACAAACGAGCAGTACTTC. This translates into CASSATGTNEQYF.

The genes are TRBV11-2 and TRBJ1-2; D remains unclear. The CDR3 is 12 amino acids. Trimming removed 0 bases from V and 7 bases from J, with 6 bases in between. CDR1 is SGHAT and CDR2 is FQNNGV in the germline V gene. The CDR3 nucleotides read TGTGCCAGCAGCTTAGAGGAGTTTGGCTACACCTTC. Encoded protein: CASSLEEFGYTF.

A few counts support this clone. The gene calls are TRBV10-2 and TRBJ2-5; 15 bases are a match to TRBD2. The V segment lost 10 bases and the J segment 4 bases; nucleotides outside the gene matches: 7. Germline V gives CDR1 WSHSY, CDR2 SAAADI. The CDR3 is made up of 15 amino acids. For the CDR3, the DNA is TGCGCCATCAGGACTAGCGGGGGGGGGCGAGAGACCCAGTACTTC. Protein product: CAIRTSGGGRETQYF.

This clone was counted once. The chain couples TRBV6-5 to TRBJ2-4; 7 bases are shared with TRBD1. The CDR3 spans 14 residues. The J segment lost 1 base and the V segment lost 4 bases, leaving 1 base of the junction unmatched. Germline CDR1 and CDR2: MNHEY and SVGAGI. The CDR3 sequence: CASSSDRAKNIQYF. The CDR3 DNA reads TGTGCCAGCAGTTCGGACAGGGCCAAAAACATTCAGTACTTC.

This rearrangement joins TRBV12-3 or TRBV12-4 to TRBJ2-5, with D perhaps TRBD2 (5 bases). This CDR3 region has 13 residues. Deletions cut 5 bases from V and 2 bases from J, with 9 bases between. The CDR3 sequence: CASSGGRQETQYF. CDR3 coding DNA: TGTGCCAGCAGTGGAGGAAGGCAAGAGACCCAGTACTTC.

This clone was seen more than once but under ten times. J is TRBJ1-3 and V is TRBV28, with 7 bases lining up with TRBD1. The ends lost 8 bases at V and 7 bases at J; junction bases unmatched: 8. The germline V gene has CDR1 MDHEN and CDR2 SYDVKM. This CDR3 region has 13 residues. In DNA, the CDR3 is TGTGCCAGCCAGGGGGTAAAGGGGAACACCATATATTTT. It encodes CASQGVKGNTIYF.

The sample holds a few counts of this clone. The germline gene is not matched at one end of the junction; a read error may be the cause. The genes are TRBV2 and TRBJ1-5; possible D gene TRBD1, 5 bases. This CDR3 comprises 14 residues. Germline V lookup: CDR1 SNHLY, CDR2 FYNNEI. CDR3 nucleotides: TGTGCCGGCAGCAGGGTTTTAGGCGATCAGCCCCAGCATTTT. Protein product: CAGSRVLGDQPQHF.

This chain links TRBV9 with TRBJ1-6; D not certain. Per germline, CDR1 SGDLS and CDR2 YYNGEE. This CDR3 has 15 amino acids. Trimming left V 0 bases short and J 8 bases short, with 12 bases between. The CDR3 sequence: CASSVDSPQDSPLHF. The DNA of the CDR3 is TGTGCCAGCAGCGTAGACAGTCCGCAAGATTCACCCCTCCACTTT.

This chain links TRBV9 with TRBJ1-2; D is ambiguous. The CDR3 runs to 14 residues. V gave up 0 bases and J gave up 0 bases, with 6 bases separating them. Germline V gene lookup returns CDR1 SGDLS and CDR2 YYNGEE. The CDR3 sequence is CASSVDLANYGYTF. The CDR3 nucleotides are TGTGCCAGCAGCGTAGACCTAGCTAACTATGGCTACACCTTC. Full variable domain (rest looked up from reference TRBV9 and TRBJ1-2): DSGVTQTPKHLITATGQRVTLRCSPRSGDLSVYWYQQSLDQGLQFLIQYYNGEERAKGNILERFSAQQFPDLHSELNLSSLELGDSALYFCASSVDLANYGYTFGSGTRLTVV.

This chain joins TRBV6-1 and TRBJ2-7, with TRBD2 matching over 7 bases. V trimming: 3 bases; J trimming: 3 bases; junction bases outside the gene matches: 5. The V gene's germline CDR1 is MNHNS and CDR2 SASEGT. The CDR3 totals 14 residues. CDR3 amino acids: CASSDRGDHYEQYF. The CDR3 nucleotides read TGTGCCAGCAGTGATCGGGGGGACCACTACGAGCAGTACTTC.

The V and J genes are TRBV18 and TRBJ1-1; TRBD1 might be the D (6 bases). The length of the CDR3 is 16 residues. Looked up from germline, CDR1 is KGHSH and CDR2 is LQKENI. With 4 bases removed from V and 0 bases from J, the gap between germline ends came to 15 bases. DNA of the CDR3: TGTGCCAGCTCACAATCGACAGGAGCCATGAACACTGAAGCTTTCTTT. Amino acid sequence: CASSQSTGAMNTEAFF.

The V gene is TRBV19, the J gene TRBJ1-1; tentatively, D is TRBD1 (5 bases). V was pared by 3 bases and J by 5 bases, with 13 bases between. This CDR3 region has 14 residues. Germline CDR1 LNHDA, CDR2 SQIVND (reference sequence). CDR3 in amino acids: CASSMTGEGTEAFF. Written as DNA, the CDR3 is TGTGCCAGTAGTATGACGGGGGAGGGAACTGAAGCTTTCTTT.

The V call is TRBV5-1, the J call TRBJ1-1; maybe TRBD1 (5 bases). The V end was cut by 4 bases, the J end by 7 bases, with 20 bases between. The germline gives CDR1 SGHRS, CDR2 YFSETQ. CDR3 length: 15 residues. CDR3 sequence reads: CASSARQSRTGEAFF. CDR3 DNA: TGCGCCAGCAGCGCTCGACAGTCCCGAACAGGTGAAGCTTTCTTT.

The chain uses TRBV10-3 and TRBJ1-1; unclear D gene. Germline assignment: CDR1 ENHRY and CDR2 SYGVKD. The V gene lost 6 bases and the J gene lost 1 base, with 15 bases spanning the gap. The CDR3 has 15 amino acids. The CDR3 nucleotides are TGTGCCATCAGAGAATCTGGAGGTAGGAACACTGAAGCTTTCTTT. It codes for CAIRESGGRNTEAFF.

The chain has TRBV6-2 or TRBV6-3 and TRBJ2-1, with 8 bases matching TRBD1. V was pared by 4 bases and J by 4 bases, with 3 bases of the junction left unmatched. CDR1 is MNHEY, CDR2 SVGEGT, per germline. CDR3 length: 14 residues. The CDR3 sequence is CASSSTGVYNEQFF. Here the CDR3 DNA reads TGTGCCAGCAGTTCGACAGGGGTATACAATGAGCAGTTCTTC.

The chain uses TRBV25-1 and TRBJ2-3; D remains unclear. The ends were cut back, 0 bases at V and 6 bases at J, with 16 bases in the middle. Germline V lookup: CDR1 MGHDK, CDR2 SYGVNS. The CDR3 has 16 residues. In DNA form, the CDR3 reads TGTGCCAGCAGTGAATACGGTACTCTACTACGGGATACGCAGTATTTT. Its translation: CASSEYGTLLRDTQYF.

V gene TRBV6-5 combines with J gene TRBJ2-1; D ambiguous. This CDR3 is 14 amino acids long. Germline V CDR1 and CDR2: MNHEY, SVGAGI. Trimming pared 4 bases from V and 4 bases from J, leaving 11 bases between. The CDR3 DNA reads TGTGCCAGCAGTTTGCGGCGCGTTTACAATGAGCAGTTCTTC. This sequence encodes CASSLRRVYNEQFF.

The V and J genes are TRBV7-3 and TRBJ2-7; D gene unclear. CDR3 length: 13 amino acids. The germline V gene encodes CDR1 SGHTA and CDR2 FQGTGA. Trimming stripped 1 base from V and 5 bases from J, with 9 bases between. CDR3 DNA sequence: TGTGCCAGCAGCTTAAATCCCCGGGACGAGCAGTACTTC. Translation gives CASSLNPRDEQYF.

This clone was seen once. The chain recombines TRBV4-3 with TRBJ2-7, with D possibly matching TRBD1 (5 bases). Trimming shortened V by 0 bases and J by 5 bases, and 14 bases separated the two germline ends. The CDR3 sequence is 15 residues long. Germline V gene data show CDR1 as LGHNA and CDR2 as YSLEER. CDR3 protein: CASSQETGLLDEQYF. CDR3 bases: TGCGCCAGCAGCCAAGAAACAGGCTTATTGGACGAGCAGTACTTC.

This chain connects TRBV7-2 to TRBJ1-2; D unresolved. Trimming left V 5 bases short and J 5 bases short, with 9 bases between. CDR3 size: 12 residues. Germline CDR1 and CDR2: SGHTA and FQGNSA. The CDR3 coding sequence is TGTGCCAGCAGCCCTGCAGTATATGGCTACACCTTC. As protein: CASSPAVYGYTF.

This sequence joins TRBV6-5 and TRBJ1-5, with TRBD1 identical over 9 bases. This CDR3 comprises 12 residues. J gave up 4 bases and V 8 bases, and 0 bases lay outside the gene matches. The germline CDR1 and CDR2 sequences are MNHEY and SVGAGI. The CDR3 DNA reads TGTGCCAGCGACAGGGGGAATCAGCCCCAGCATTTT. Protein product: CASDRGNQPQHF.

The V call is TRBV15, the J call TRBJ2-7; D is undetermined. V lost 0 bases to trimming and J lost 5 bases, with 8 bases between them. This CDR3 contains 13 residues. Germline loops: CDR1 LNHNV, CDR2 YYDKDF (reference sequence). The CDR3 reads CATSRDRPHEQYF. For the CDR3, the DNA is TGTGCCACCAGCAGAGACAGGCCCCACGAGCAGTACTTC.

V is TRBV12-3 or TRBV12-4 and J is TRBJ1-5, with D perhaps matching TRBD1 (6 bases). This CDR3 has 13 amino acids. V was pared by 6 bases and J by 3 bases, with 9 bases between. Here the CDR3 DNA reads TGTGCCAGCAGGAGGACAGTCAATCAGCCCCAGCATTTT. It codes for CASRRTVNQPQHF.

J is TRBJ2-1 and V is TRBV5-4; TRBD2 aligns across 11 bases. The CDR3 sequence is 16 residues long. V shed 3 bases and J 4 bases; nucleotides not matched to a gene: 6. CDR1 SGHNT and CDR2 YYREEE come from the germline V gene (reference sequence). The CDR3 DNA reads as TGTGCCAGCAGCTCGCCGGGACTAGCGGTTTACAATGAGCAGTTCTTC. Translated: CASSSPGLAVYNEQFF.

The chain recombines TRBV5-1 with TRBJ1-1; a weak D match, TRBD1 (6 bases). The V end lost 2 bases, the J end lost 8 bases, and 13 bases lay between the germline ends. This CDR3 contains 13 residues. Germline CDR1 reads SGHRS; CDR2 reads YFSETQ. The CDR3 DNA sequence: TGCGCCAGCAGCTTTATACCCGACAGGGAAGCTTTCTTT. It codes for CASSFIPDREAFF.

The count of this clone is one. The chain joins TRBV7-3 to TRBJ2-3; the D is unclear. The CDR3 runs 12 residues. V lost 5 bases, J lost 5 bases, and 8 bases lay in between. Germline CDR1 and CDR2: SGHTA and FQGTGA. The CDR3, as DNA: TGTGCCAGCAGCCTGCCCGGAGATACGCAGTATTTT. Amino acids: CASSLPGDTQYF.